The 12 T cell receptor beta chains below all came from one sample that was sequenced in a study of OX40 agonist ivuxolimab in advanced cancers. Measured with immunoSEQ multiplex PCR; TCRdb has only the in-frame clones, and not every one. Seen here are some 18,000 clones, about 81% observed once, and the top ten hold 14%. Sample: CD4+ or CD8+ T cells sorted from blood, taken in a trial of the OX40 agonist ivuxolimab. The receptor set was obtained from an adult with an advanced solid tumor such as melanoma, head and neck, liver or kidney cancer.

The CDR3 region has the DNA TGTGCCAGCAGTAGGGGTTACGAGCAGTACTTC. Protein: CASSRGYEQYF. This rearrangement joins TRBV27 to TRBJ2-7, with a tentative D call TRBD1 (5 bases). V lost 5 bases and J 4 bases, leaving 6 bases between the germline ends. This CDR3 comprises 11 residues. The germline V gene has CDR1 MNHEY and CDR2 SMNVEV (reference sequence).

CDR3 protein: CVVGRGGSISYNEQFF. CDR3 in DNA: TGTGTGGTCGGTCGGGGGGGGAGCATATCCTACAATGAGCAGTTCTTC. The J gene is TRBJ2-1, the V gene TRBV21-1; TRBD2, the table's D call, was not compared with the DNA. TRBV21-1 is a pseudogene locus. The CDR3 is 16 amino acids.

The chain is built from TRBV11-2 and TRBJ2-7; 10 positions agree with TRBD2. The germline V gene encodes CDR1 SGHAT and CDR2 FQNNGV. The V segment lost 5 bases and the J segment 0 bases; nucleotides outside the gene matches: 4. The CDR3 length is 15 residues. CDR3 region: CASSQSGGGSYEQYF. In DNA, the CDR3 is TGTGCCAGCAGCCAGAGCGGGGGGGGCTCCTACGAGCAGTACTTC.

V is TRBV6-6 and J is TRBJ2-7; possibly TRBD2 for D (6 bases). Trimming pared 5 bases from V and 5 bases from J, leaving 19 bases between. The CDR3 has 15 amino acids. Per germline, CDR1 MNHNY and CDR2 SVGAGI (reference sequence). The CDR3 DNA follows: TGTGCCAGCAGTCCCGCACTAGCAGGGCTCAACGAGCAGTACTTC. Translated, it gives CASSPALAGLNEQYF.

The chain recombines TRBV9 with TRBJ1-2; a possible D gene is TRBD1 (5 bases). This CDR3 spans 13 amino acids. Germline CDR1 SGDLS, CDR2 YYNGEE. V shed 1 base and J shed 8 bases, with 12 bases lying between them. The CDR3: CASSVPGGEGYTF. DNA for the CDR3: TGTGCCAGCAGCGTACCCGGGGGTGAGGGCTACACCTTC.

The chain links TRBV19 to TRBJ1-5; 8 positions match TRBD1. CDR3 length: 15 residues. The trim removed 1 base at V and 9 bases at J, leaving 8 bases unmatched. The germline CDR1 and CDR2 sequences are LNHDA and SQIVND (reference sequence). The CDR3 DNA sequence: TGTGCCAGTAGTATAGCCCTCAGGGGGCTTGGGCCCCAGCATTTT. Translating it yields CASSIALRGLGPQHF.

The gene calls are TRBV15 and TRBJ1-1; maybe TRBD1 (5 bases). The V gene lost 4 bases and the J gene lost 0 bases, with 18 bases spanning the gap. This CDR3 contains 17 residues. CDR1 is LNHNV, CDR2 YYDKDF, per germline (reference sequence). The CDR3 here is CATSTPTGRAMNTEAFF. The CDR3 nucleotides read TGTGCCACCAGCACCCCGACCGGCAGGGCAATGAACACTGAAGCTTTCTTT.

The rearrangement joins TRBV7-2 to TRBJ2-7; TRBD1 matches at 7 bases. The V and J ends lost 4 bases and 2 bases, in that order; junction bases with no gene match: 5. CDR1 SGHTA and CDR2 FQGNSA come from the germline V gene. This CDR3 has 14 residues. CDR3 DNA sequence: TGTGCCAGCAGCTCCATAACAGGGGCCTACGAGCAGTACTTC. Encoded protein: CASSSITGAYEQYF.

This clone was recorded only once. The chain's CDR3 is CASSEGPKGIAYEQYF. The CDR3 DNA reads TGTGCCAGCAGTGAAGGACCGAAGGGGATCGCCTACGAGCAGTACTTC. The rearrangement links TRBV6-1 to TRBJ2-7; possibly TRBD1 for D (5 bases). The CDR3 sequence is 16 residues long. CDR1 and CDR2 (germline): MNHNS, SASEGT. Trimming shortened V by 1 base and J by 2 bases, and 15 bases separated the two germline ends.

This clone was found once. This chain joins TRBV27 and TRBJ1-4; 8 nucleotides agree with TRBD1. The ends lost 5 bases at V and 6 bases at J; junction bases unmatched: 5. The CDR3 has 14 residues. CDR1 and CDR2 (germline): MNHEY, SMNVEV (reference sequence). The CDR3 bases are TGTGCCAGCAGTGACAGGGGTGGGCATGAAAAACTGTTTTTT. Its protein product is CASSDRGGHEKLFF. The full variable domain, completed using reference TRBV27 and TRBJ1-4, is EAQVTQNPRYLITVTGKKLTVTCSQNMNHEYMSWYRQDPGLGLRQIYYSMNVEVTDKGDVPEGYKVSRKEKRNFPLILESPSPNQTSLYFCASSDRGGHEKLFFGSGTQLSVL.

This clone was counted between two and nine times. The chain employs TRBV19 and TRBJ1-5; D remains unclear. CDR3 size: 13 residues. V was cut by 4 bases and J by 3 bases, with 7 bases left in between. Germline CDR1 and CDR2: LNHDA and SQIVND (reference sequence). CDR3 in amino acids: CASSTQVNQPQHF. CDR3 sequence (DNA): TGTGCCAGTAGTACCCAGGTCAATCAGCCCCAGCATTTT.

V usage is TRBV6-5 and J usage is TRBJ2-5; D may be TRBD1 or TRBD2 (7 bases each). CDR3 length: 13 amino acids. Germline V lookup: CDR1 MNHEY, CDR2 SVGAGI. Trimming took 5 bases from V and 6 from J, leaving 13 bases between them. DNA of the CDR3: TGTGCCAGCAGTCACAGGGGAGGGAAGACCCAGTACTTC. Amino acid sequence: CASSHRGGKTQYF.